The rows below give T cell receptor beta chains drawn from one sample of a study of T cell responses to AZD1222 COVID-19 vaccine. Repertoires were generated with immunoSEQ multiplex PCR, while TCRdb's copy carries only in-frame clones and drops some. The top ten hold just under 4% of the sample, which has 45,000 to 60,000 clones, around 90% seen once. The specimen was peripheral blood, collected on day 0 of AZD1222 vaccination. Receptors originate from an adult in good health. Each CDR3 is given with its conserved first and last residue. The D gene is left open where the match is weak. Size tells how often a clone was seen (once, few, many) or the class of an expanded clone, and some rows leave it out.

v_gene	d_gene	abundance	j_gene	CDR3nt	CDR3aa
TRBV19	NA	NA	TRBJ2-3	TGTGCCAGTAAATTAGGCGGCACAGATACGCAGTATTTT	CASKLGGTDTQYF
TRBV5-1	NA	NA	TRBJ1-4	TGCGCCAGCAGCTTGTACGAGGGTGAAAAACTGTTTTTT	CASSLYEGEKLFF
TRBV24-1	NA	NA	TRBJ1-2	TGTGCCACCAGTGATTTCAGAGGCAACTATGGCTACACCTTC	CATSDFRGNYGYTF
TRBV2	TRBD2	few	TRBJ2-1	TGTGCCAGCAGTGAAATAGCGGGGGTCGATGAGCAGTTCTTC	CASSEIAGVDEQFF
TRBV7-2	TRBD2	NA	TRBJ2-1	TGTGCCAGCAGCTTGAGTCCGGGGGGGCTGAATGAGCAGTTCTTC	CASSLSPGGLNEQFF
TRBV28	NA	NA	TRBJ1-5	TGTGCCAGCAGTTTTAGGCCAGCCTCTAATCAGCCCCAGCATTTT	CASSFRPASNQPQHF
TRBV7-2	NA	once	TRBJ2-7	TGTGCCAGCAGCTTAGGGCGGAGCTCCTACGAGCAGTACTTC	CASSLGRSSYEQYF
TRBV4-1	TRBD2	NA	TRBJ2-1	TGCGCCAGCAGCCAAGATAGCGGGCTTGAGTCCTACAATGAGCAGTTCTTC	CASSQDSGLESYNEQFF
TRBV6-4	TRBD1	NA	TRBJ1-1	TGTGCCAGCAGGAAGGACAGGCTCAACACTGAAGCTTTCTTT	CASRKDRLNTEAFF
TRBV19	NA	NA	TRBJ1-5	TGTGCCAGTAGTATAATCCCCCCTAAGCACCAGCATTTT	CASSIIPPKHQHF
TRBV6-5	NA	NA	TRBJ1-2	TGTGCCAGCAGTCCAGGGGTGGTTGGCTACACCTTC	CASSPGVVGYTF
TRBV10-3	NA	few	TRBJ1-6	TGTGCCAACCGACAGCTGGATAATTCACCCCTCCACTTT	CANRQLDNSPLHF
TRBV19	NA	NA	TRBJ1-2	TGTGCCAGTAGTGTGGGCCACGAGAATGGCTACACCTTC	CASSVGHENGYTF
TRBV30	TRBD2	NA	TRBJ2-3	TGTGCCTGGAGCCCCTCTAGCGGGGGGCCATCAGATACGCAGTATTTT	CAWSPSSGGPSDTQYF
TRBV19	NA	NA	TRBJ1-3	TGTGCCAGTAGTCCAGGTCCCCTTTTGTCTGGAAACACCATATATTTT	CASSPGPLLSGNTIYF
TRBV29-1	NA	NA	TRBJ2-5	TGCAGCGTTAGGCAGGGTTCGCAAGAGACCCAGTACTTC	CSVRQGSQETQYF
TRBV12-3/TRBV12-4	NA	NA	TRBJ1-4	TGTGCCAGCAGCGTATCAACTAATGAAAAACTGTTTTTT	CASSVSTNEKLFF
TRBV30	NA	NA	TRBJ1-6	TGTGCCTGGAGCAGACTACACCGGGACATCTATAATTCACCCCTCCACTTT	CAWSRLHRDIYNSPLHF
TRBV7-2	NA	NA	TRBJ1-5	TGTGCCAGCAGCTTAGAGGTAGTGACCGCTAGCAATCAGCCCCAGCATTTT	CASSLEVVTASNQPQHF